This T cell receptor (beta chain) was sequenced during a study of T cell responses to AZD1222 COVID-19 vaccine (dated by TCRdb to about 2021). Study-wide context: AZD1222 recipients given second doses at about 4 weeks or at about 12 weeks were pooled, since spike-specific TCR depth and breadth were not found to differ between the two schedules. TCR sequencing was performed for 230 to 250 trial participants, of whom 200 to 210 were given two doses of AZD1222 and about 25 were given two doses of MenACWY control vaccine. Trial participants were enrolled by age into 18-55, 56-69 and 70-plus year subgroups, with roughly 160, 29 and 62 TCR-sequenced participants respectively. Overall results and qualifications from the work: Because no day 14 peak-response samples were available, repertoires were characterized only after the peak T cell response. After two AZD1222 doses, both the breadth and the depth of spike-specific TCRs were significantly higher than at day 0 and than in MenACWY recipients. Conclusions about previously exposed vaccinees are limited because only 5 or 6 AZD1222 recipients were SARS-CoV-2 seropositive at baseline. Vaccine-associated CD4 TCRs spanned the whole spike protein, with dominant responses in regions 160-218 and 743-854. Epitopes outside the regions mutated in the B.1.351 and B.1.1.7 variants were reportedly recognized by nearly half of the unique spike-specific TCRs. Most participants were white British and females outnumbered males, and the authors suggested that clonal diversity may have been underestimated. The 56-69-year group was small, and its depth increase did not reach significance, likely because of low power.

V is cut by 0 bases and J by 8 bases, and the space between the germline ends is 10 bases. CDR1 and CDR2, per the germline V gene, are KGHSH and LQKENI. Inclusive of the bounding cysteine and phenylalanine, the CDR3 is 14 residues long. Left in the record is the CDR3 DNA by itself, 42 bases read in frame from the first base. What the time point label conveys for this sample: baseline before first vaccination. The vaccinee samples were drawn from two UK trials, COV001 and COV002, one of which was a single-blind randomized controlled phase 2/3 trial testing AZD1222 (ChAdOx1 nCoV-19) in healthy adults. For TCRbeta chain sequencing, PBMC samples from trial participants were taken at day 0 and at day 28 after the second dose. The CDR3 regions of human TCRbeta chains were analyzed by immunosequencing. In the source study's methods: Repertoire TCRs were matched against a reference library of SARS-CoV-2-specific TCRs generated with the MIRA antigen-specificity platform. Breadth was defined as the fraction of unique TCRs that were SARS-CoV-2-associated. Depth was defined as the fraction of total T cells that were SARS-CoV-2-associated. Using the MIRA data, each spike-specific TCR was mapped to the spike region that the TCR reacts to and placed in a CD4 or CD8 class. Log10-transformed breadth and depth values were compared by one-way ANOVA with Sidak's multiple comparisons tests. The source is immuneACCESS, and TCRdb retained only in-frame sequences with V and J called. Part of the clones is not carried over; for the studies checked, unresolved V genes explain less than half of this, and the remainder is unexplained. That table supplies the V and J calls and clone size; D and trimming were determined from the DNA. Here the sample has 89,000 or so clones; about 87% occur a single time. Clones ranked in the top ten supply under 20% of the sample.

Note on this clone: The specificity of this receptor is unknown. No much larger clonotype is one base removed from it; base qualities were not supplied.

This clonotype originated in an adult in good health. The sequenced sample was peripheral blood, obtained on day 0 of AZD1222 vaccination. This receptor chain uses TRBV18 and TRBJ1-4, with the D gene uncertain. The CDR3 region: CASSPPTSREKLFF. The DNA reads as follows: TGTGCCAGCTCACCACCCACTAGTCGGGAAAAACTGTTTTTT.